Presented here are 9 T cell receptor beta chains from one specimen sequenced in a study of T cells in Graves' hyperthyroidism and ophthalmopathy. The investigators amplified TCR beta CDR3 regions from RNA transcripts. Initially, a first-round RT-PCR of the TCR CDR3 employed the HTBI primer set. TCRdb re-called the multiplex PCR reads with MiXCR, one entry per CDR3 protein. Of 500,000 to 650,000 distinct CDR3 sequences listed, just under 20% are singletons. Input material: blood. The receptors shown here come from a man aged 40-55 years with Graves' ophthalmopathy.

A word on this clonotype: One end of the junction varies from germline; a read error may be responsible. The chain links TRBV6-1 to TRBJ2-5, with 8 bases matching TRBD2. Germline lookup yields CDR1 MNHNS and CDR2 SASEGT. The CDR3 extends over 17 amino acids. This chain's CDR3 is CASGGRTSSLYQEAQYF. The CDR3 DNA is TGTGCCAGCGGGGGAAGGACTAGCTCACTGTACCAAGAGGCCCAGTACTTC.

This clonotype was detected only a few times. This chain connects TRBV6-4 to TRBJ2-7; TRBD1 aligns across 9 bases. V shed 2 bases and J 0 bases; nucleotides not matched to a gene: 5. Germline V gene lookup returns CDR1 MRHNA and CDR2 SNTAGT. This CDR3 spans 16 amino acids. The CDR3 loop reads CASSDTGDRVSYEQYF. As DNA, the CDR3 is TGTGCCAGCAGTGACACCGGGGACAGGGTCTCCTACGAGCAGTACTTC.

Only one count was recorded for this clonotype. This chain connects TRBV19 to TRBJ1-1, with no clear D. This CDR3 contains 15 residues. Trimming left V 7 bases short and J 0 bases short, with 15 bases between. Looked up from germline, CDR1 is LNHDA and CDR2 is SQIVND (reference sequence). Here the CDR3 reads CASTAPTRMNTEAFF. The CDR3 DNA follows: TGTGCCAGTACCGCCCCGACAAGGATGAACACTGAAGCTTTCTTT. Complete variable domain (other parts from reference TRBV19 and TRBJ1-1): DGGITQSPKYLFRKEGQNVTLSCEQNLNHDAMYWYRQDPGQGLRLIYYSQIVNDFQKGDIAEGYSVSREKKESFPLTVTSAQKNPTAFYLCASTAPTRMNTEAFFGQGTRLTVV.

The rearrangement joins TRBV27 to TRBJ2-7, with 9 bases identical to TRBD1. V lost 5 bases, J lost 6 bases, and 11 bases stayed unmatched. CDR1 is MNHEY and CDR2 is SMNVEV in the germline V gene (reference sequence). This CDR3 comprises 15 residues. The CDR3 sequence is CASSPGQGITGEQYF. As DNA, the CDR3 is TGTGCCAGCAGTCCAGGACAGGGGATTACGGGCGAGCAGTACTTC.

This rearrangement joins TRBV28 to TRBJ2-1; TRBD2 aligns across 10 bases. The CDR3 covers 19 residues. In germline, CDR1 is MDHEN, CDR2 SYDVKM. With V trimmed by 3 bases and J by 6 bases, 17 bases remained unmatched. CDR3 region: CASSLGAGSGRGLFNEQFF. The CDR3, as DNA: TGTGCCAGCAGTTTGGGAGCAGGGAGCGGGAGGGGCCTTTTCAATGAGCAGTTCTTC. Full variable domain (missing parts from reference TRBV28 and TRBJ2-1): DVKVTQSSRYLVKRTGEKVFLECVQDMDHENMFWYRQDPGLGLRLIYFSYDVKMKEKGDIPEGYSVSREKKERFSLILESASTNQTSMYLCASSLGAGSGRGLFNEQFFGPGTRLTVL.

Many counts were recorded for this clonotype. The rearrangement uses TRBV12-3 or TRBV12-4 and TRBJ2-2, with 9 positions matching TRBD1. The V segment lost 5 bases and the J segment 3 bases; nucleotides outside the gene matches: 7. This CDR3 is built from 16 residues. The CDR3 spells CASSTPGQGHTGELFF. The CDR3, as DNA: TGTGCCAGCAGTACCCCGGGACAGGGACACACCGGGGAGCTGTTTTTT.

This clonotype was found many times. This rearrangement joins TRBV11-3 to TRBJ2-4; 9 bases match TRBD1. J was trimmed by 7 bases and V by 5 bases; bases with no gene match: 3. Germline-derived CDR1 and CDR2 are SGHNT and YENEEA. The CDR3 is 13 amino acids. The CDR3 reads CASSTGQGNIQYF. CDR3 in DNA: TGTGCCAGCAGCACTGGACAGGGGAACATTCAGTACTTC.

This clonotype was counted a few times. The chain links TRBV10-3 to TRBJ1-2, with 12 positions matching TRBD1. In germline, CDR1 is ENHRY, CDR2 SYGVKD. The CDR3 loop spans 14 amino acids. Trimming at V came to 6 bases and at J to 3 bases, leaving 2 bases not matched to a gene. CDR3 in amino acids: CAIRGQGADYGYTF. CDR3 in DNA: TGTGCCATCAGGGGACAGGGGGCAGACTATGGCTACACCTTC.

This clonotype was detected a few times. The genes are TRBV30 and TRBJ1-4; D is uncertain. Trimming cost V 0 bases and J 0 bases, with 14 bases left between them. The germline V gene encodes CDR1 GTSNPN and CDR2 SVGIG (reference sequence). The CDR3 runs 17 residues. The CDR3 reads CAWSVSPHTATNEKLFF. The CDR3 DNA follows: TGTGCCTGGAGTGTTTCCCCCCACACAGCAACTAATGAAAAACTGTTTTTT. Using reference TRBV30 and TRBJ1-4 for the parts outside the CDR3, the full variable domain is SQTIHQWPATLVQPVGSPLSLECTVEGTSNPNLYWYRQAAGRGLQLLFYSVGIGQISSEVPQNLSASRPQDRQFILSSKKLLLSDSGFYLCAWSVSPHTATNEKLFFGSGTQLSVL.